Sequencing of this T cell receptor beta chain was carried out in a study of shared clonotypes between healthy human individuals. The wider study: Ranging from 18 to 49 in age, donors were two women and a few men. Per donor, three plates held CD4 naive cells, three held CD4 memory, two held CD8 naive and one held CD8 memory.

Each subset's genomic DNA was split evenly across several immunoSEQ plates. The authors loaded around 220 ng DNA, 30,000 to 35,000 T cell genomes, into sorted-subset replicate PCRs. Using immunoSEQ multiplex PCR, the repertoire was profiled, and TCRdb retains in-frame clones only, with some absent. This table has approximately 2,200,000 clones, about 93% appearing once. CD45RO-negative, CCR7-selected cells formed the naive CD8 fraction, which excluded terminally differentiated effector memory CD45RA+ cells. Germline values: CDR1 SGHRS, CDR2 YFSETQ. Trimming removed 1 base at V and 4 bases at J, with 20 bases between. The CDR3 has 17 amino acids.

The rearrangement uses TRBV5-1 and TRBJ1-2; D is perhaps TRBD1 (5 bases). This clonotype was sampled from a young man in good health. Some clones in this sample may be carry-over from other donors' samples. The sample comprised naive CD8+ T cells from PBMCs. CDR3 sequence (DNA): TGCGCCAGCAGCTTGTTGGTGACAGACAATCTGATCTATGGCTACACCTTC. Its translation: CASSLLVTDNLIYGYTF.